These 29 T cell receptor beta chains were all obtained from the same sample, sequenced in a study of cytomegalovirus exposure and HLA in healthy donors. PCR was performed using 60 Vbeta and 13 Jbeta primers. Sequenced by immunoSEQ multiplex PCR; TCRdb stores in-frame clones only, minus some. Of 200,000 to 250,000 clones listed, roughly 84% are singletons. Material for sequencing was PBMCs. The receptors come from a girl aged 2-10 years in good health and CMV-seronegative.

The chain has TRBV6-5 and TRBJ1-6; TRBD1 might be the D (6 bases). Trimming left V 5 bases short and J 4 bases short, with 12 bases between. CDR3 length equals 15 residues. Per the germline V gene, CDR1 is MNHEY and CDR2 is SVGAGI. The CDR3 DNA reads TGTGCCAGCAGTACGGGGACACAGTATAATTCACCCCTCCACTTT. Protein: CASSTGTQYNSPLHF.

The V and J genes are TRBV18 and TRBJ2-7, with no clear D. This CDR3 is built from 15 residues. The V end was cut by 1 base, the J end by 2 bases, with 12 bases between. In germline, CDR1 is KGHSH, CDR2 LQKENI. The CDR3: CASSPHAGSTYEQYF. CDR3 coding DNA: TGTGCCAGCTCACCACATGCCGGTTCAACCTACGAGCAGTACTTC.

The rearrangement uses TRBV15 and TRBJ2-1, with 7 nucleotides matching TRBD2. Germline CDR1 is LNHNV and CDR2 is YYDKDF (reference sequence). V lost 5 bases and J lost 9; bases outside the gene matches: 7. The CDR3 runs 13 residues. The CDR3 region has the DNA TGTGCCACCAGCGTCGAGCGGGAAGGTGAGCAGTTCTTC. This codes for CATSVEREGEQFF.

The rearrangement links TRBV15 to TRBJ1-1, with TRBD1 as a possible D gene (5 bases). CDR3 length: 12 amino acids. Germline loops: CDR1 LNHNV, CDR2 YYDKDF (reference sequence). The germline V and J ends were trimmed by 3 bases and 4 bases, with 6 bases remaining between them. CDR3 sequence (DNA): TGTGCCACCAGCAGGGGGGGCACTGAAGCTTTCTTT. Amino acid sequence: CATSRGGTEAFF.

The chain recombines TRBV30 with TRBJ1-2; TRBD1 agrees at 11 bases. The V segment lost 4 bases and the J segment 4 bases; nucleotides outside the gene matches: 11. Germline V gene lookup returns CDR1 GTSNPN and CDR2 SVGIG (reference sequence). CDR3 size: 16 residues. The CDR3 DNA reads as TGTGCCTGGACTGGGACAGGGGGGCCTCGGATCTATGGCTACACCTTC. Translating it yields CAWTGTGGPRIYGYTF.

This clone was counted a single time. The V gene is TRBV15, the J gene TRBJ2-5, with D possibly being TRBD1 (5 bases). The CDR3 runs 14 residues. The V end was cut by 3 bases, the J end by 5 bases, with 13 bases between. Per the germline V gene, CDR1 is LNHNV and CDR2 is YYDKDF (reference sequence). CDR3 coding DNA: TGTGCCACCAGCAGGAGACCCCCAGGGGAGACCCAGTACTTC. Its protein is CATSRRPPGETQYF.

This chain connects TRBV29-1 to TRBJ2-2; the D gene is possibly TRBD1 (5 bases). The CDR3 covers 16 residues. V lost 0 bases, J lost 6 bases, and 17 bases lay in between. Germline lookup yields CDR1 SQVTM and CDR2 ANQGSEA. Here the CDR3 DNA reads TGCAGCGTTGAAGATCAATTCCAGGGTCTTTCCGGGGAGCTGTTTTTT. Amino acid sequence: CSVEDQFQGLSGELFF.

The rearrangement joins TRBV19 to TRBJ1-1; D call uncertain. V was trimmed by 3 bases and J by 1 base, leaving 9 bases between them. The CDR3 is made up of 14 amino acids. Germline CDR1 is LNHDA and CDR2 is SQIVND (reference sequence). CDR3 nucleotides: TGTGCCAGTAGTATTCTTGGCCCGAACACTGAAGCTTTCTTT. Amino acids: CASSILGPNTEAFF.

This sequence joins TRBV27 and TRBJ2-7, with D possibly matching TRBD2 (6 bases). CDR3 length: 13 residues. Trimming left V 3 bases short and J 6 bases short, with 12 bases between. Germline values: CDR1 MNHEY, CDR2 SMNVEV (reference sequence). This chain's CDR3 is CASSFGGMGEQYF. CDR3 bases: TGTGCCAGCAGTTTCGGAGGGATGGGCGAGCAGTACTTC.

In its sample, this clone was seen once. The chain recombines TRBV4-1 with TRBJ2-3; no firm D call. The CDR3 is 16 amino acids. CDR1 is MGHRA, CDR2 YSYEKL, per germline. The V and J ends lost 1 base and 2 bases respectively, with 13 bases between them. For the CDR3, the DNA is TGCGCCAGCAGCCAAGTCCCCGTCCTACCCACAGATACGCAGTATTTT. Its protein product is CASSQVPVLPTDTQYF.

The rearrangement uses TRBV10-3 and TRBJ1-3, with TRBD1 identical over 7 bases. Germline V gene data show CDR1 as ENHRY and CDR2 as SYGVKD. J was trimmed by 1 base and V by 8 bases; bases with no gene match: 5. This CDR3 comprises 14 residues. Written as DNA, the CDR3 is TGTGCCATCCAACAGACAGGGTCTGGAAACACCATATATTTT. Its protein product is CAIQQTGSGNTIYF.

This chain uses TRBV30 with TRBJ2-5; 7 bases line up with TRBD2. Germline trimming cut 3 bases from V and 4 bases from J; bases unmatched to any gene: 8. This CDR3 has 14 amino acids. Per germline, CDR1 GTSNPN and CDR2 SVGIG (reference sequence). For the CDR3, the DNA is TGTGCCTGGAGAGAGGGCGGGAGATCAGAGACCCAGTACTTC. Encoded protein: CAWREGGRSETQYF.

The V gene is TRBV7-2, the J gene TRBJ1-5; maybe TRBD1 (6 bases). The CDR3 runs to 13 residues. Trimming took 5 bases from V and 7 from J, leaving 12 bases between them. Germline-derived CDR1 and CDR2 are SGHTA and FQGNSA. CDR3 in DNA: TGTGCCAGCAGCCTTCCTGGACAGCAGCCCCAGCATTTT. Encoded protein: CASSLPGQQPQHF. The variable domain in full, with the rest retrieved from reference TRBV7-2 and TRBJ1-5, is GAGVSQSPSNKVTEKGKDVELRCDPISGHTALYWYRQSLGQGLEFLIYFQGNSAPDKSGLPSDRFSAERTGGSVSTLTIQRTQQEDSAVYLCASSLPGQQPQHFGDGTRLSIL.

This clone was seen a handful of times. The chain couples TRBV27 to TRBJ1-1; D is perhaps TRBD1 (5 bases). This CDR3 comprises 14 residues. V was shortened by 2 bases and J by 5 bases, with 12 bases between the two germline ends. Germline lookup yields CDR1 MNHEY and CDR2 SMNVEV (reference sequence). This chain's CDR3 is CASSLSRRTTEAFF. Written as DNA, the CDR3 is TGTGCCAGCAGTTTAAGTAGGCGGACAACTGAAGCTTTCTTT.

This clone came up once. The J gene is TRBJ1-1, the V gene TRBV6-1, with D possibly TRBD1 on 6 matching bases. There are 14 residues in the CDR3. Germline V gene data show CDR1 as MNHNS and CDR2 as SASEGT. V lost 4 bases to trimming and J lost 2 bases, with 11 bases between them. CDR3 coding DNA: TGTGCCAGCAGTGTGAGGGGGTCCAACACTGAAGCTTTCTTT. Amino acid sequence: CASSVRGSNTEAFF.

The chain couples TRBV27 to TRBJ2-7; 9 positions agree with TRBD2. There are 12 residues in the CDR3. Germline trimming cut 6 bases from V and 5 bases from J; bases unmatched to any gene: 2. Per the germline V gene, CDR1 is MNHEY and CDR2 is SMNVEV (reference sequence). The CDR3 DNA sequence: TGTGCCAGCAGACTAGCGGGTAACGAGCAGTACTTC. Translated, it gives CASRLAGNEQYF.

This rearrangement joins TRBV6-5 to TRBJ2-3, with 7 positions matching TRBD2. CDR1 is MNHEY and CDR2 is SVGAGI in the germline V gene. The CDR3 extends over 14 amino acids. The ends lost 8 bases at V and 5 bases at J; junction bases unmatched: 10. CDR3 sequence: CASSPAGSGDTQYF. The CDR3 DNA reads TGTGCCAGCTCGCCAGCGGGGTCGGGAGATACGCAGTATTTT.

V usage is TRBV5-3 and J usage is TRBJ1-4; TRBD1 matches 7 bases. TRBV5-3 is an ORF for which the function is uncertain. The CDR3 contains 15 residues. Trimming removed 5 bases from V and 7 bases from J; junction bases left unmatched: 11. The CDR3 reads CARSYPGTAGEKLFF. The CDR3 DNA reads as TGTGCCAGAAGTTACCCCGGGACAGCCGGTGAAAAACTGTTTTTT.

In DNA, the CDR3 is TGTGCCAGCCTTGGACAGGGGGCTTTTCAGCCCCAGCATTTT. Protein: CASLGQGAFQPQHF. This chain uses TRBV2 with TRBJ1-5; 11 bases are a match to TRBD1. Germline lookup yields CDR1 SNHLY and CDR2 FYNNEI. The ends lost 8 bases at V and 6 bases at J; junction bases unmatched: 6. CDR3 size: 14 residues.

The CDR3 sequence: CASSLGQGTGELFF. In DNA form, the CDR3 reads TGTGCCAGCAGCTTGGGACAGGGTACCGGGGAGCTGTTTTTT. This chain uses TRBV7-7 with TRBJ2-2, with 9 bases identical to TRBD1. V lost 3 bases and J lost 5; bases outside the gene matches: 1. CDR3 size: 14 residues. Germline CDR1 SSHAT, CDR2 FNYEAQ (reference sequence).

In regard to this clone: Germline is not matched at one junction end, which may reflect a read error. The V call is TRBV7-9, the J call TRBJ2-5; 9 bases map to TRBD2. Germline V lookup: CDR1 SEHNR, CDR2 FQNEAQ (reference sequence). The CDR3 runs to 17 residues. The CDR3 here is CSSSPSGSGRYQETQYF. In nucleotides, the CDR3 is TGTTCCAGCAGCCCCTCAGGGAGCGGGAGGTACCAAGAGACCCAGTACTTC. The variable domain in full, with the rest retrieved from reference TRBV7-9 and TRBJ2-5, is DTGVSQNPRHKITKRGQNVTFRCDPISEHNRLYWYRQTLGQGPEFLTYFQNEAQLEKSRLLSDRFSAERPKGSFSTLEIQRTEQGDSAMYLCSSSPSGSGRYQETQYFGPGTRLLVL.

CDR3 protein: CASVSGTSGTGELFF. The CDR3 DNA reads TGTGCCAGTGTCTCCGGGACTAGCGGGACCGGGGAGCTGTTTTTT. This chain joins TRBV19 and TRBJ2-2; 12 bases are shared with TRBD2. V lost 8 bases and J lost 5; bases outside the gene matches: 6. The germline V gene encodes CDR1 LNHDA and CDR2 SQIVND (reference sequence). The CDR3 spans 15 residues. Combining the CDR3 with reference TRBV19 and TRBJ2-2 gives the whole variable domain DGGITQSPKYLFRKEGQNVTLSCEQNLNHDAMYWYRQDPGQGLRLIYYSQIVNDFQKGDIAEGYSVSREKKESFPLTVTSAQKNPTAFYLCASVSGTSGTGELFFGEGSRLTVL.

The chain is built from TRBV27 and TRBJ2-7, with 9 positions matching TRBD1. Germline CDR1 reads MNHEY; CDR2 reads SMNVEV (reference sequence). J was trimmed by 5 bases and V by 2 bases; bases with no gene match: 4. This CDR3 contains 14 residues. The CDR3 loop is CASSLTQGADEQYF. CDR3 DNA sequence: TGTGCCAGCAGTTTAACACAGGGGGCCGACGAGCAGTACTTC.

The chain combines TRBV6-1 with TRBJ2-7, with a tentative D call TRBD1 (6 bases). The CDR3 length is 14 residues. V shed 0 bases and J shed 9 bases, with 15 bases lying between them. Germline V CDR1 and CDR2: MNHNS, SASEGT. For the CDR3, the DNA is TGTGCCAGCAGTGAAGCCGGGACAAAAGAGGGGCAGTACTTC. It specifies CASSEAGTKEGQYF.

The CDR3 loop is CASSRQGPYSNQPQHF. The CDR3 DNA sequence: TGTGCCAGTAGCAGACAGGGGCCCTATAGCAATCAGCCCCAGCATTTT. The chain recombines TRBV19 with TRBJ1-5; 8 bases are shared with TRBD1. Germline V gene sequence: CDR1 LNHDA, CDR2 SQIVND (reference sequence). The V gene end was trimmed by 6 bases and the J gene end by 0 bases; junction bases not matched to a gene: 7. The CDR3 loop spans 16 amino acids.

This clone was seen a few times. The J gene is TRBJ1-1, the V gene TRBV5-1; D gene ambiguous. Germline lookup yields CDR1 SGHRS and CDR2 YFSETQ. V lost 1 base, J lost 1 base, and 5 bases lay in between. This CDR3 has 13 residues. In DNA, the CDR3 is TGCGCCAGCAGCTTGACTCGGAACACTGAAGCTTTCTTT. This encodes CASSLTRNTEAFF. The whole variable domain, remainder taken from reference TRBV5-1 and TRBJ1-1, is KAGVTQTPRYLIKTRGQQVTLSCSPISGHRSVSWYQQTPGQGLQFLFEYFSETQRNKGNFPGRFSGRQFSNSRSEMNVSTLELGDSALYLCASSLTRNTEAFFGQGTRLTVV.

CDR3 nucleotide sequence: TGTGCCAGCAGTTACCCCGGAGGGGCTGAAGCTTTCTTT. It translates to CASSYPGGAEAFF. The chain recombines TRBV6-5 with TRBJ1-1; perhaps TRBD1 as D (5 bases). Trimming shortened V by 2 bases and J by 6 bases, and 10 bases separated the two germline ends. Per germline, CDR1 MNHEY and CDR2 SVGAGI. CDR3 size: 13 residues.

This chain links TRBV5-1 with TRBJ1-4; 8 nucleotides line up with TRBD1. Looked up from germline, CDR1 is SGHRS and CDR2 is YFSETQ. The CDR3 is 14 residues long. Trimming cost V 2 bases and J 8 bases; bases outside gene matches: 5. CDR3 nucleotides: TGCGCCAGCAGCTTCACAGGGGGGAGGGAAAAACTGTTTTTT. Translated: CASSFTGGREKLFF. The full variable domain, in which reference TRBV5-1 and TRBJ1-4 provide the parts outside the CDR3, is KAGVTQTPRYLIKTRGQQVTLSCSPISGHRSVSWYQQTPGQGLQFLFEYFSETQRNKGNFPGRFSGRQFSNSRSEMNVSTLELGDSALYLCASSFTGGREKLFFGSGTQLSVL.

The rearrangement joins TRBV6-5 to TRBJ1-2, with TRBD1 matching over 7 bases. Germline CDR1 MNHEY, CDR2 SVGAGI. CDR3 length: 13 residues. V was pared by 6 bases and J by 6 bases, with 7 bases of the junction left unmatched. The CDR3 loop is CASSPDRVHGYTF. The CDR3 bases are TGTGCCAGCAGCCCCGACAGGGTACATGGCTACACCTTC.